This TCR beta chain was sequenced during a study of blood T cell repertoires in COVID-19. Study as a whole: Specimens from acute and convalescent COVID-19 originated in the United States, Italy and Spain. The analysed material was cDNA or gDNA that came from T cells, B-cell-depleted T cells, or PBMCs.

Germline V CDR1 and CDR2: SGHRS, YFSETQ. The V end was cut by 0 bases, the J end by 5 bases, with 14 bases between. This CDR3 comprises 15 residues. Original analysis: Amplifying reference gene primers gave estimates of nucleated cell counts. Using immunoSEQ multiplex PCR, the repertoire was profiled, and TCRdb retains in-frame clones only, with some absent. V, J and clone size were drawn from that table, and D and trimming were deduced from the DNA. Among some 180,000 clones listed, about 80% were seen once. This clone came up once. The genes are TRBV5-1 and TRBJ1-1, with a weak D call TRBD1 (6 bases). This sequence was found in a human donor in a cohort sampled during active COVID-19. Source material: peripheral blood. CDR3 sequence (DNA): TGCGCCAGCAGCTTGGATGGGGGGGCAAGGACTGAAGCTTTCTTT. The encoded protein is CASSLDGGARTEAFF. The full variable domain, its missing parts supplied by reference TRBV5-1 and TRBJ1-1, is KAGVTQTPRYLIKTRGQQVTLSCSPISGHRSVSWYQQTPGQGLQFLFEYFSETQRNKGNFPGRFSGRQFSNSRSEMNVSTLELGDSALYLCASSLDGGARTEAFFGQGTRLTVV.